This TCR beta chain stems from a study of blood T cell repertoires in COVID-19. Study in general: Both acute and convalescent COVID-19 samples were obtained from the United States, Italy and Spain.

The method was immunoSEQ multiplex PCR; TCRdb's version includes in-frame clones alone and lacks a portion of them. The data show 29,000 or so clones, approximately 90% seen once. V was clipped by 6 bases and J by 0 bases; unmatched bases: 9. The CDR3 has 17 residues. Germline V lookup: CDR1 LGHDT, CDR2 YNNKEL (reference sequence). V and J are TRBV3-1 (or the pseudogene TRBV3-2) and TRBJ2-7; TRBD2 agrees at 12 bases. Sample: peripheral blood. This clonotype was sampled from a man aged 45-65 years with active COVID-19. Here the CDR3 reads CASSSRLAGESSYEQYF. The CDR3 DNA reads TGTGCCAGCAGTTCAAGACTAGCGGGGGAGAGCTCCTACGAGCAGTACTTC.